The T cell receptor (beta chain) under discussion was sequenced for a study of blood T cell repertoires in COVID-19. Produced via immunoSEQ multiplex PCR; TCRdb's table is partial and in-frame only. The sample includes 200,000 to 250,000 clones, about 83% of them seen just once. J lost 6 bases, V lost 3 bases, and 4 bases had no gene match. CDR3 length: 15 residues. Germline CDR1 and CDR2: MGHDK and SYGVNS. The cohort comprised adults aged about 18 to 100 years residing in under 25 US areas. The sample comprised PBMCs or T cells enriched from blood (not recorded which). The chain carries TRBV25-1 and TRBJ2-1, with TRBD1 identical over 11 bases. The clonotype originates from a woman between 45 and 65 years old who had been exposed to COVID-19. The CDR3 region is CASSDEGQGGNEQFF. The CDR3 bases are TGTGCCAGCAGTGATGAGGGACAGGGGGGCAATGAGCAGTTCTTC.